This T cell receptor beta chain appears in the sequencing data of a study of T-cell memory formation after mild COVID-19. Study-wide findings and caveats: CD4+ contracting clones lay mainly in CM and EM, CD8+ ones in EMRA.

TCRdb re-called the 5' RACE reads through MiXCR, storing one row per CDR3 protein. The data contain 360,000 or so distinct CDR3 sequences, over 25% of them singletons. This CDR3 has 13 residues. V was pared by 5 bases and J by 4 bases, with 14 bases between. Germline V lookup: CDR1 DFQATT, CDR2 SNEGSKA (reference sequence). Comments on this clonotype: Its target is not known.

Input material: PBMCs or a T cell subset sorted from them (not recorded which). The receptor was derived from an adult woman who had mild COVID-19 (a few samples of this study predate the infection). Cell type and time point are not known. The gene calls are TRBV20-1 and TRBJ1-2, with D possibly matching TRBD1 (6 bases). CDR3 DNA: TGCAGTGCTCGGGAAACCAGGGGCTATGGCTACACCTTC. This encodes CSARETRGYGYTF.